This T cell receptor (beta chain) was sequenced in a study of blood T cell repertoires in COVID-19. As for this clone: At the DNA level, this CDR3 is encoded by other sequences in the same sample as well.

Per the original methods: Amplified reference gene primers provided the basis for estimating nucleated cell counts. Here immunoSEQ multiplex PCR was the method, and the copy in TCRdb shows in-frame clones only, minus some. V, J and clone size are those of that table, while D and trimming were read from the DNA. The sample has a few hundred thousand clones; 84% are singletons. The CDR3 length is 15 residues. Per the germline V gene, CDR1 is SQVTM and CDR2 is ANQGSEA. With 2 bases clipped from V and 5 bases from J, the junction kept 10 bases outside the gene matches. The sequencing sample was made of peripheral blood. The chain recombines TRBV29-1 with TRBJ1-2, with 8 nucleotides matching TRBD1. This clonotype originated in a woman aged 40 to 50 who had recovered from COVID-19. The CDR3 reads CSVEWGRGRGYGYTF. The DNA of the CDR3 is TGCAGCGTTGAATGGGGCAGGGGGCGCGGTTATGGCTACACCTTC.